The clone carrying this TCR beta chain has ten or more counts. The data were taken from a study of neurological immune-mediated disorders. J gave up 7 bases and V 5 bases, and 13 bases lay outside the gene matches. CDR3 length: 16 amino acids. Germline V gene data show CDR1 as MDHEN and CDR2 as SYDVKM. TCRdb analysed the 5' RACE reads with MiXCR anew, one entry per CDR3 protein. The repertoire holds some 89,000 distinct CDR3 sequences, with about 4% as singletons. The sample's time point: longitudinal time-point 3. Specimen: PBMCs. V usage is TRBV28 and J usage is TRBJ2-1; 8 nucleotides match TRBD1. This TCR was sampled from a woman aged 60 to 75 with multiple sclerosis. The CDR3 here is CASSTWGQGARNEQFF. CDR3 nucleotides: TGTGCCAGCAGTACCTGGGGGCAGGGGGCGCGGAATGAGCAGTTCTTC.